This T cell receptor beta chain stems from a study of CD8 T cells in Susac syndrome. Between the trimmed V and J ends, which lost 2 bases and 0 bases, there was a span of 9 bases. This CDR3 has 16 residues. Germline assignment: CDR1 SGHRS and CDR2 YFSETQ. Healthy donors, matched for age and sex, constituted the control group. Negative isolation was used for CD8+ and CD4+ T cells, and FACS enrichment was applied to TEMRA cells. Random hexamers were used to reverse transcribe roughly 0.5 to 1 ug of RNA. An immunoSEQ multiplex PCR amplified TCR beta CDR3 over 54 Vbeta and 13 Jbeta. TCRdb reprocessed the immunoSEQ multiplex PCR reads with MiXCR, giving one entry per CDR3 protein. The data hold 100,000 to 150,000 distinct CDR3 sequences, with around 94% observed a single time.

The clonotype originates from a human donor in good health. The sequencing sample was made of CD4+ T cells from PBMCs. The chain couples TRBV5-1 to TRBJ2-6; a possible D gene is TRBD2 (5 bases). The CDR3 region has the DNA TGCGCCAGCAGCTTCGAGGGCAACTCTGGGGCCAACGTCCTGACTTTC. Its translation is CASSFEGNSGANVLTF.